This T cell receptor (beta chain) was captured in a study of cytomegalovirus exposure and HLA in healthy donors. In the PCR, 60 Vbeta and 13 Jbeta primers were used. Profiled with immunoSEQ multiplex PCR; TCRdb holds only in-frame clones, not every one. This sample has 80,000 to 95,000 clones, with around 70% found just once. This CDR3 has 14 residues. Germline V CDR1 and CDR2: KGHSH, LQKENI. V was trimmed by 6 bases and J by 8 bases, leaving 16 bases between them. The source of this sequence is a woman between 50 and 59 years old in good health and CMV-seropositive. V is TRBV18 and J is TRBJ1-4; D gene uncertain. Source material: PBMCs. This CDR3 reads CASSRRVSGEKLFF. CDR3 DNA: TGTGCCAGCTCGCGGAGAGTCTCGGGAGAAAAACTGTTTTTT.